A selection of T cell receptor beta chains follows, all from one sample in a study of T cells in Graves' hyperthyroidism and ophthalmopathy. One entry per CDR3 protein results from TCRdb running MiXCR on the multiplex PCR reads. Among over 90,000 distinct CDR3 sequences listed, over 45% were seen once. Specimen: blood. The receptors shown here come from a man aged 35 to 55 with Graves' hyperthyroidism. The CDR3 runs from the conserved cysteine through the conserved F or W. Each record gives: clone size, D gene, V gene, J gene, CDR3 protein, CDR3 DNA. The D gene is left open where the match is weak. Expanded clones get a size class; other rows say once, few or many, or leave the size out.

>NA|NA|TRBV25-1|TRBJ2-7
CADQRYEQYF
TGTGCGGACCAACGCTACGAGCAGTACTTC
>NA|NA|TRBV11-2|TRBJ1-1
CASSIGATEAFF
TGTGCCAGCAGCATAGGCGCCACTGAAGCTTTCTTT
>NA|NA|TRBV20-1|TRBJ1-4
CSARDTAGDSVKLFF
TGCAGTGCTAGAGATACGGCAGGGGATTCTGTAAAACTGTTTTTT
>NA|NA|TRBV3-1|TRBJ1-4
CASSLRTERGKLFF
TGTGCCAGCAGCTTACGGACAGAAAGAGGGAAACTGTTTTTT
>NA|TRBD2|TRBV5-1|TRBJ2-7
CASSQRTSGGGTGYIEQYF
TGCGCCAGCAGCCAGCGGACTAGCGGGGGGGGGACAGGGTATATCGAGCAGTACTTC
>NA|NA|TRBV6-2/TRBV6-3|TRBJ2-1
CASRLDSASSYNEQFF
TGTGCCAGCAGATTGGACAGCGCCTCCTCCTACAATGAGCAGTTCTTC
>NA|TRBD2|TRBV20-1|TRBJ2-3
CSASPLRGTSGGAINTQYF
TGCAGTGCTAGCCCTCTTCGGGGGACTAGCGGGGGGGCGATTAATACGCAGTATTTT
>once|NA|TRBV19|TRBJ2-2
CASRAGCANTGELFF
TGTGCCAGCAGAGCGGGCTGTGCGAACACCGGGGAGCTGTTTTTT
>many|NA|TRBV5-1|TRBJ2-7
CASSLSSAGLHEQYF
TGCGCCAGCAGCTTATCCTCGGCAGGGCTTCACGAGCAGTACTTC
>NA|NA|TRBV9|TRBJ2-2
CASSVGWGAGTGELFF
TGTGCCAGCAGCGTAGGATGGGGGGCGGGGACCGGGGAGCTGTTTTTT
>few|NA|TRBV5-6|TRBJ2-4
CASSLVRGGIANIQYF
TGTGCCAGCAGCTTGGTACGAGGAGGGATCGCAAACATTCAGTACTTC
>many|TRBD2|TRBV19|TRBJ2-5
CASSPGLAGQETQYF
TGTGCCAGTAGTCCGGGACTAGCGGGCCAAGAGACCCAGTACTTC
>many|NA|TRBV9|TRBJ2-7
CASSVGANSYEQYF
TGTGCCAGCAGCGTAGGGGCTAATTCTTACGAGCAGTACTTC
>many|NA|TRBV12-3/TRBV12-4|TRBJ1-1
CASSRAGQAEAFF
TGTGCCAGCAGCCGGGCCGGGCAGGCTGAAGCTTTCTTT
>NA|NA|TRBV7-3|TRBJ2-1
CASSLAGATVSGGQFF
TGTGCCAGCAGCTTAGCGGGGGCCACCGTCTCAGGGGGGCAGTTCTTC
>NA|NA|TRBV2|TRBJ1-5
CASSEAGTTSNQPQHF
TGTGCCAGCAGTGAAGCTGGGACAACAAGCAATCAGCCCCAGCATTTT
>NA|TRBD2|TRBV7-2|TRBJ2-1
CASRLAGGTDTQFF
TGTGCCAGCAGATTAGCGGGGGGAACAGATACGCAGTTCTTC
>many|NA|TRBV12-3/TRBV12-4|TRBJ2-1
CASSWVVNEQFF
TGTGCCAGCAGTTGGGTTGTAAATGAGCAGTTCTTC
>once|NA|TRBV2|TRBJ1-2
CASSLPGEEGIGYTF
TGTGCCAGCAGCCTGCCTGGAGAAGAGGGTATTGGCTACACCTTC
>many|TRBD2|TRBV5-1|TRBJ2-1
CASSPGLAGEDEQFF
TGCGCCAGCAGCCCGGGACTAGCGGGGGAGGATGAGCAGTTCTTC
>NA|TRBD2|TRBV28|TRBJ2-5
CASSLPTSGKETQYF
TGTGCCAGCAGTCTCCCGACTAGCGGGAAAGAGACCCAGTACTTC
>many|NA|TRBV20-1|TRBJ1-5
CSAAANRDNQPQHF
TGCAGTGCTGCAGCGAACAGGGACAATCAGCCCCAGCATTTT
>many|TRBD1|TRBV5-1|TRBJ1-1
CASSSGQGGGTEAFF
TGCGCCAGCAGTTCGGGACAGGGCGGAGGCACTGAAGCTTTCTTT
>many|NA|TRBV10-3|TRBJ2-7
CAIQTFSYEQYF
TGTGCCATTCAAACGTTCTCCTACGAGCAGTACTTC
>NA|NA|TRBV20-1|TRBJ2-3
CSARWSGMTDTQYF
TGCAGTGCTAGATGGTCAGGGATGACAGATACGCAGTATTTT
>NA|NA|TRBV6-1|TRBJ2-7
CASQGDGSSYEQYF
TGTGCCAGCCAAGGGGACGGATCCTCCTACGAGCAGTACTTC
>many|TRBD1|TRBV29-1|TRBJ1-5
CSAKGQANQPQHF
TGCAGCGCAAAGGGACAGGCCAATCAGCCCCAGCATTTT
>many|NA|TRBV20-1|TRBJ2-7
CSARERPWDFTPYEQYF
TGCAGTGCTAGAGAGCGCCCCTGGGACTTTACGCCATACGAGCAGTACTTC
>many|NA|TRBV10-3|TRBJ2-7
CAISESGQTYEQYF
TGTGCCATCAGTGAGTCTGGGCAGACCTACGAGCAGTACTTC
>NA|TRBD1|TRBV7-2|TRBJ2-7
CASSSGRTGGYEQYF
TGTGCCAGCAGCTCCGGACGGACAGGGGGGTACGAGCAGTACTTC
>many|NA|TRBV20-1|TRBJ2-3
CSASTSGTQYF
TGCAGTGCTAGCACGTCGGGTACGCAGTATTTT
>many|NA|TRBV11-3|TRBJ1-2
CASRFSGSQGGYTF
TGTGCCAGCAGATTTTCGGGCAGCCAGGGCGGCTACACCTTC
>NA|TRBD1|TRBV11-3|TRBJ1-5
CASSLAQGAWGKPPQHF
TGTGCCAGCAGCTTAGCACAGGGGGCGTGGGGGAAACCGCCCCAGCATTTT
>NA|TRBD1|TRBV12-3/TRBV12-4|TRBJ1-4
CASRRQGLGEKLFF
TGTGCCAGCAGACGACAGGGGTTGGGCGAAAAACTGTTTTTT
>NA|NA|TRBV20-1|TRBJ2-1
CSATVWLYNEQFF
TGCAGTGCTACAGTCTGGCTATACAATGAGCAGTTCTTC
>NA|NA|TRBV5-6|TRBJ2-6
CASSLDGLGANVLTF
TGTGCCAGCAGCTTGGATGGGCTAGGGGCCAACGTCCTGACTTTC
>many|NA|TRBV20-1|TRBJ1-2
CSAGLSHGYTF
TGCAGTGCCGGGTTATCACATGGCTACACCTTC
>NA|NA|TRBV20-1|TRBJ1-2
CSARLDYTF
TGCAGTGCCCGACTAGACTACACCTTC
>NA|TRBD1|TRBV7-8|TRBJ2-1
CASSLGQGGSNQQFF
TGTGCCAGCAGCTTAGGACAGGGCGGTAGCAATCAGCAGTTCTTC
>NA|NA|TRBV28|TRBJ2-7
CASRRFDYEQYF
TGTGCCAGCAGGCGTTTCGACTACGAGCAGTACTTC
>NA|TRBD1|TRBV29-1|TRBJ1-2
CSAYGTGSGGYTF
TGCAGCGCGTACGGGACAGGGTCTGGTGGCTACACCTTC
>NA|NA|TRBV2|TRBJ1-2
CASSESLGVPSDGYTF
TGTGCCAGCAGTGAAAGTCTTGGGGTTCCGTCCGATGGCTACACCTTC
>NA|NA|TRBV7-2|TRBJ1-1
CASSLVGGPEAFF
TGTGCCAGCAGCTTAGTGGGGGGCCCTGAAGCTTTCTTT
>many|TRBD1|TRBV7-9|TRBJ1-6
CASSTDRSSYNSPLHF
TGTGCCAGCAGCACGGACAGGAGCTCCTATAATTCACCCCTCCACTTT
>many|TRBD1|TRBV7-8|TRBJ1-1
CASSSLQGAQTEAFF
TGTGCCAGCAGCTCCCTTCAGGGGGCTCAGACTGAAGCTTTCTTT
>few|NA|TRBV28|TRBJ2-5
CASSLTEKETQYF
TGTGCCAGCAGTTTGACAGAGAAAGAGACCCAGTACTTC
>many|NA|TRBV20-1|TRBJ1-6
CSARGQAYSPLHF
TGCAGTGCTAGAGGACAGGCCTATTCACCCCTCCACTTT
>NA|NA|TRBV7-3|TRBJ1-1
CASSQEPGWVTGAFF
TGCGCCAGCAGCCAAGAACCAGGGTGGGTCACTGGAGCTTTCTTT
>NA|TRBD1|TRBV10-1|TRBJ1-1
CASSEGTGSEAFF
TGCGCCAGCAGTGAGGGGACAGGGTCGGAAGCTTTCTTT